What follows are 31 T cell receptor beta chains derived from one specimen sequenced in a study of Ad26.COV2.S vaccination and SARS-CoV-2 variants. Libraries were prepared by immunoSEQ multiplex PCR; TCRdb keeps only in-frame clonotypes and omits some of them. Of some 270,000 clones in the sample, around 85% were seen once. Treatment: 15 to 20 received Ad26.COV2.S at low or high dose, single or two shots; roughly five received placebo; per-sample allocation not given. Samples analyzed were those drawn on day 63 after the first vaccine or placebo injection. Material: peripheral blood, obtained in a trial of Ad26.COV2.S vaccine versus placebo. These receptors were taken from a person between 18 and 65 years old who received the Ad26.COV2.S COVID-19 vaccine or a placebo.

This rearrangement joins TRBV25-1 to TRBJ1-1; a possible D gene is TRBD1 (5 bases). The CDR3 extends over 12 amino acids. In germline, CDR1 is MGHDK, CDR2 SYGVNS. Trimming took off 3 bases at V and 4 bases at J, with 6 bases between the two ends. In nucleotides, the CDR3 is TGTGCCAGCAGTGAGGGGGTCACTGAAGCTTTCTTT. This codes for CASSEGVTEAFF.

The V gene is TRBV7-2, the J gene TRBJ2-7, with D perhaps matching TRBD1 (5 bases). V lost 5 bases, J lost 3 bases, and 23 bases lay in between. The CDR3 contains 17 residues. Germline CDR1 SGHTA, CDR2 FQGNSA. In DNA, the CDR3 is TGTGCCAGCAGCCTTAAGGTGGGCTGGGGCTCCCTCTACGAGCAGTACTTC. Translating gives CASSLKVGWGSLYEQYF.

With respect to this clone: Just one base apart from a much larger clone, this may be a read error. This chain links TRBV7-2 with TRBJ1-6; D is unresolved. The V end was cut by 1 base, the J end by 0 bases, with 4 bases between. Per germline, CDR1 SGHTA and CDR2 FQGNSA. CDR3 length: 15 residues. CDR3 protein: CASSLESSYNSPLHF. CDR3 bases: TGTGCCAGCAGCTTAGAGAGCTCCTATAATTCACCCCTCCACTTT.

The chain links TRBV18 to TRBJ2-1; TRBD2 matches 11 bases. Germline V gene lookup returns CDR1 KGHSH and CDR2 LQKENI. This CDR3 is 15 amino acids long. The junction had 2 bases not matched to a gene; V was cut back by 2 bases and J by 5 bases. CDR3 coding DNA: TGTGCCAGCTCACCAAGACTAGCGGGGCACAATGAGCAGTTCTTC. Amino acid sequence: CASSPRLAGHNEQFF.

The chain carries TRBV6-5 and TRBJ1-1; D remains ambiguous. CDR1 is MNHEY and CDR2 is SVGAGI in the germline V gene. Trimming took off 1 base at V and 5 bases at J, with 14 bases between the two ends. The length of the CDR3 is 15 residues. The CDR3 region is CASSYFPRAVTEAFF. Written as DNA, the CDR3 is TGTGCCAGCAGTTACTTCCCGAGGGCCGTGACTGAAGCTTTCTTT.

CDR3 residues: CASRTGDDCGRALDTQYF. The CDR3, as DNA: TGTGCCAGCCGGACAGGGGATGATTGCGGGAGGGCCTTAGATACGCAGTATTTT. The chain links TRBV6-4 to TRBJ2-3; the D gene could be TRBD1 or TRBD2 (9 bases each). The CDR3 is made up of 18 amino acids. Germline-derived CDR1 and CDR2 are MRHNA and SNTAGT. V was trimmed by 8 bases and J by 5 bases, leaving 29 bases between them.

Only one count was recorded for this clone. The chain has TRBV5-1 and TRBJ2-5, with TRBD2 identical over 9 bases. Germline V lookup: CDR1 SGHRS, CDR2 YFSETQ. V trimming: 4 bases; J trimming: 3 bases; junction bases outside the gene matches: 7. The CDR3 is 15 amino acids. The CDR3 region has the DNA TGCGCCAGCAGCGGCGGGACTAGCTTGGAAGAGACCCAGTACTTC. Translated, it gives CASSGGTSLEETQYF.

This clone came up a few times. The chain couples TRBV7-8 to TRBJ2-1; D gene unclear. CDR1 is SGHVS and CDR2 is FQNEAQ in the germline V gene. The CDR3 consists of 11 residues. V gave up 5 bases and J gave up 12 bases, with 11 bases separating them. CDR3 bases: TGTGCCAGCAGCCCCTTAGCCGCGCAGTTCTTC. Protein product: CASSPLAAQFF.

This clone has just one count. The V call is TRBV5-5, the J call TRBJ1-5, with D unclear. The CDR3 contains 14 residues. The V gene lost 4 bases and the J gene lost 0 bases, with 8 bases spanning the gap. The germline CDR1 and CDR2 sequences are SGHKS and YYEKEE (reference sequence). The CDR3 loop reads CASSPDASNQPQHF. DNA of the CDR3: TGTGCCAGCAGCCCGGACGCTAGCAATCAGCCCCAGCATTTT.

The sample holds one count of this clone. The chain recombines TRBV5-1 with TRBJ1-3, with D maybe TRBD1 (5 bases). V shed 4 bases and J shed 0 bases, with 20 bases lying between them. The CDR3 runs 18 residues. Germline loops: CDR1 SGHRS, CDR2 YFSETQ. Written as DNA, the CDR3 is TGCGCCAGCAGCGCAGGGACCGTAGGGGTCGTCTCTGGAAACACCATATATTTT. It specifies CASSAGTVGVVSGNTIYF.

The chain employs TRBV6-1 and TRBJ2-3; D is possibly TRBD1 or TRBD2 (6 bases each). Deletions cut 2 bases from V and 4 bases from J, with 13 bases between. The CDR3 sequence is 15 residues long. The germline gives CDR1 MNHNS, CDR2 SASEGT. The CDR3 sequence is CASSELRGGADTQYF. For the CDR3, the DNA is TGTGCCAGCAGTGAACTCAGGGGAGGTGCAGATACGCAGTATTTT.

This chain's CDR3 is CASSRAKGENQPQHF. Written as DNA, the CDR3 is TGTGCCAGCAGTAGGGCCAAGGGGGAGAATCAGCCCCAGCATTTT. V gene TRBV6-2 or TRBV6-3 combines with J gene TRBJ1-5; a weak D match, TRBD1 (6 bases). CDR1 and CDR2 from the germline V gene are MNHEY and SVGEGT. Between the trimmed V and J ends, which lost 5 bases and 4 bases, there was a span of 15 bases. The CDR3 extends over 15 amino acids.

This chain joins TRBV6-1 and TRBJ1-4; 11 nucleotides match TRBD1. The CDR3 runs to 16 residues. Germline V CDR1 and CDR2: MNHNS, SASEGT. The J segment lost 8 bases and the V segment lost 4 bases, leaving 9 bases of the junction unmatched. This chain's CDR3 is CASSVDRGRVREKLFF. As DNA, the CDR3 is TGTGCCAGCAGTGTGGACAGGGGGCGGGTGAGGGAAAAACTGTTTTTT.

The chain combines TRBV5-6 with TRBJ2-1; D not certain. This CDR3 region has 12 residues. V lost 4 bases and J 7 bases, leaving 9 bases between the germline ends. In germline, CDR1 is SGHDT, CDR2 YYEEEE. CDR3 nucleotides: TGTGCCAGCAGCCGGACCACAAATGAGCAGTTCTTC. This gives the protein CASSRTTNEQFF.

In its sample, this clone is medium-sized. Germline is not matched at one junction end, which may reflect a read error. V is TRBV7-9 and J is TRBJ1-4, with D maybe TRBD1 (5 bases). The germline V gene has CDR1 SEHNR and CDR2 FQNEAQ (reference sequence). The CDR3 has 12 residues. The CDR3 sequence is CASSLATDTTIF. CDR3 coding DNA: TGTGCCAGCAGCTTGGCGACAGACACCACTATTTTT.

The chain links TRBV19 to TRBJ1-2; D is ambiguous. V was clipped by 7 bases and J by 0 bases, with 6 bases between them. Germline values: CDR1 LNHDA, CDR2 SQIVND (reference sequence). This CDR3 contains 12 residues. The DNA for the CDR3 is TGTGCCAGTACCAGAACTAACTATGGCTACACCTTC. Amino acids: CASTRTNYGYTF.

The sample holds one count of this clone. This rearrangement joins TRBV24-1 to TRBJ2-1; TRBD2 aligns across 15 bases. V shed 3 bases, J shed 11 bases, and the junction held 4 bases outside the gene matches. Per germline, CDR1 KGHDR and CDR2 SFDVKD. The CDR3 has 15 amino acids. The CDR3 coding sequence is TGTGCCACCAGTGATCACGGACTAGCGGGAGGGAAGCAGTTCTTC. This translates into CATSDHGLAGGKQFF.

The chain carries TRBV19 and TRBJ2-7; the D is unclear. Germline values: CDR1 LNHDA, CDR2 SQIVND (reference sequence). The CDR3 sequence is 12 residues long. Trimming took off 3 bases at V and 1 base at J, with 4 bases between the two ends. DNA of the CDR3: TGTGCCAGTAGTATTATTTCCTACGAGCAGTACGTC. This translates into CASSIISYEQYV.

This clone turned up a few times. V usage is TRBV4-3 and J usage is TRBJ2-5; 15 bases map to TRBD2. Per the germline V gene, CDR1 is LGHNA and CDR2 is YSLEER. Losses at the gene ends were 1 base for V and 8 bases for J; bases not matched to a gene: 14. The CDR3 extends over 19 amino acids. CDR3 coding DNA: TGCGCCAGCAGCCAAGTTAGGTTCGGGACTAGCGGGGGGCTCGCCACCCAGTACTTC. It codes for CASSQVRFGTSGGLATQYF.

CDR3 amino acids: CASSNLAAGADTQYF. CDR3 bases: TGTGCCAGCAGTAACCTAGCTGCGGGGGCAGATACGCAGTATTTT. V gene TRBV6-2 or TRBV6-3 combines with J gene TRBJ2-3, with 7 bases that match TRBD2. The CDR3 totals 15 residues. V trimming: 5 bases; J trimming: 4 bases; junction bases outside the gene matches: 9. CDR1 and CDR2 from the germline V gene are MNHEY and SVGEGT.

The rearrangement joins TRBV4-3 to TRBJ1-4, with D maybe TRBD1 (5 bases). Trimming shortened V by 0 bases and J by 10 bases, and 24 bases separated the two germline ends. Germline lookup yields CDR1 LGHNA and CDR2 YSLEER. CDR3 size: 18 residues. CDR3 bases: TGCGCCAGCAGCCAAGATACGGGGGTAGATGGGTTTTTGGGAAAACTGTTTTTT. It yields the protein CASSQDTGVDGFLGKLFF.

This sequence joins TRBV30 and TRBJ2-1; D ambiguous. Between the trimmed V and J ends, which lost 4 bases and 0 bases, there was a span of 10 bases. Looked up from germline, CDR1 is GTSNPN and CDR2 is SVGIG (reference sequence). The CDR3 runs to 14 residues. The CDR3 protein is CAWTRGLSYNEQFF. CDR3 nucleotide sequence: TGTGCCTGGACGCGCGGCCTCTCCTACAATGAGCAGTTCTTC.

This chain uses TRBV19 with TRBJ2-3; D may be TRBD1 (6 bases). Germline CDR1 reads LNHDA; CDR2 reads SQIVND (reference sequence). V was pared by 6 bases and J by 1 base, with 14 bases between. CDR3 size: 15 residues. As DNA, the CDR3 is TGTGCCAGTAGCCTTACAGGGTCCCGCACAGATACGCAGTATTTT. Its translation: CASSLTGSRTDTQYF.

The chain combines TRBV10-1 with TRBJ2-7, with 11 bases fitting TRBD1. J gave up 7 bases and V 0 bases, and 8 bases lay outside the gene matches. The CDR3 length is 16 residues. Germline CDR1 and CDR2: WNHNN and SYGVQD (reference sequence). The CDR3 loop is CASSESRTGGNSEQYV. Here the CDR3 DNA reads TGCGCCAGCAGTGAGTCAAGGACAGGGGGCAATTCGGAGCAGTACGTC.

This chain links TRBV18 with TRBJ1-5, with D possibly being TRBD1 (5 bases). The germline V gene encodes CDR1 KGHSH and CDR2 LQKENI. The CDR3 spans 15 residues. V gave up 0 bases and J gave up 4 bases, with 10 bases separating them. CDR3 DNA: TGTGCCAGCTCACCACCGAACGGGGGTAATCAGCCCCAGCATTTT. Translating gives CASSPPNGGNQPQHF.

The chain joins TRBV7-6 to TRBJ1-3; 8 nucleotides align to TRBD1. The junction had 4 bases not matched to a gene; V was cut back by 1 base and J by 2 bases. Germline values: CDR1 SGHVS, CDR2 FNYEAQ. This CDR3 is 16 amino acids long. The CDR3 sequence is CASSLDRGRTGNTIYF. The CDR3 region has the DNA TGTGCCAGCAGCTTAGACAGGGGGAGAACTGGAAACACCATATATTTT. Supplemented by reference TRBV7-6 and TRBJ1-3, the full variable domain reads GAGVSQSPRYKVTKRGQDVALRCDPISGHVSLYWYRQALGQGPEFLTYFNYEAQQDKSGLPNDRFSAERPEGSISTLTIQRTEQRDSAMYRCASSLDRGRTGNTIYFGEGSWLTVV.

V is TRBV24-1 and J is TRBJ2-5; maybe TRBD2 (5 bases). The germline V gene encodes CDR1 KGHDR and CDR2 SFDVKD. The CDR3 covers 19 residues. Trimming pared 3 bases from V and 0 bases from J, leaving 22 bases between. The CDR3 loop reads CATSDPKREPHSNQETQYF. The CDR3 DNA is TGTGCCACCAGTGATCCTAAGAGGGAGCCGCACTCAAACCAAGAGACCCAGTACTTC.

Notes on this clone: Other DNA sequences from this sample encode an identical CDR3 as well. The chain is built from TRBV7-9 and TRBJ2-7; D is uncertain. V was clipped by 4 bases and J by 3 bases, with 7 bases between them. The CDR3 consists of 12 residues. In germline, CDR1 is SEHNR, CDR2 FQNEAQ (reference sequence). The CDR3 here is CASSSTIYEQYF. The CDR3 DNA reads as TGTGCCAGCAGCTCTACCATCTACGAGCAGTACTTC.

The chain carries TRBV27 and TRBJ1-4; D uncertain. The CDR3 has 14 amino acids. Germline CDR1 is MNHEY and CDR2 is SMNVEV (reference sequence). Between the trimmed V and J ends, which lost 6 bases and 5 bases, there was a span of 13 bases. The CDR3 spells CASSNRALNEKLFF. The CDR3 DNA reads as TGTGCCAGCAGCAACCGGGCCCTCAATGAAAAACTGTTTTTT.

In this sample, this clone turned up once. This specimen includes other DNA sequences encoding the same CDR3. The chain carries TRBV7-6 and TRBJ2-7; maybe TRBD2 (6 bases). There are 13 residues in the CDR3. The V end was cut by 5 bases, the J end by 3 bases, with 11 bases between. CDR1 is SGHVS, CDR2 FNYEAQ, per germline. CDR3 sequence (DNA): TGTGCCAGCAGCCCGGGACTGAGCTACGAGCAGTACTTC. It encodes CASSPGLSYEQYF.

This sequence joins TRBV30 and TRBJ1-5; D gene unclear. Deletions cut 1 base from V and 7 bases from J, with 11 bases between. CDR3 size: 13 residues. In germline, CDR1 is GTSNPN, CDR2 SVGIG (reference sequence). The DNA of the CDR3 is TGTGCCTGGAGTGAAGGTTTAGGGCAGCCCCAGCATTTT. It specifies CAWSEGLGQPQHF.